This TCR beta chain was captured by sequencing in a study of blood T cell repertoires in COVID-19. V shed 0 bases, J shed 6 bases, and the junction held 10 bases outside the gene matches. Germline lookup yields CDR1 WSHSY and CDR2 SAAADI. This CDR3 has 16 amino acids. Produced via immunoSEQ multiplex PCR; TCRdb's table is partial and in-frame only. Of approximately 270,000 clones listed, about 91% are singletons. This sequence was found in a human donor in a cohort exposed to, infected with or recovered from COVID-19 (not recorded which). The donor label of this sample is uncertain. What was sequenced was PBMCs or T cells enriched from blood (not recorded which). This chain connects TRBV10-2 to TRBJ2-7; 8 nucleotides align to TRBD1. The CDR3 region is CASSESGVTGVFEQYF. CDR3 sequence (DNA): TGCGCCAGCAGTGAGTCGGGGGTGACAGGGGTATTCGAGCAGTACTTC.